The 29 T cell receptor beta chains below were found in one sample sequenced in a study of T cell responses to AZD1222 COVID-19 vaccine (dated by TCRdb to the early 2020s). The label giving this sample's time point can be read as: baseline before first vaccination. The treatment or condition label here, explained by the study, means: meningococcal conjugate vaccine given as trial control. The library was generated by the immunoSEQ multiplex PCR assay. TCRdb obtained this table from immuneACCESS and retained in-frame rearrangements with V and J assigned. These tables miss some clones; where compared with another copy, unresolved V genes account for less than half of the shortfall, and the remainder is unexplained. The sample yields some 100,000 clones; about 90% were counted once. The ten largest account for around 4.4% of the sample. Source: peripheral blood, taken on day 0 of MenACWY control vaccination. These receptors were collected from an adult in good health.

This clone was observed once. CDR3 sequence: CASSPDRGYTGELFF. CDR3 nucleotides: TGTGCCAGTAGCCCCGACAGGGGTTACACCGGGGAGCTGTTTTTT. The gene calls are TRBV19 and TRBJ2-2, with 8 positions matching TRBD1. The CDR3 sequence is 15 residues long. The germline CDR1 and CDR2 sequences are LNHDA and SQIVND (reference sequence). With V trimmed by 6 bases and J by 3 bases, 6 bases remained unmatched.

This chain connects TRBV9 to TRBJ2-1; perhaps TRBD2 as D (5 bases). Germline loops: CDR1 SGDLS, CDR2 YYNGEE. This CDR3 region has 12 residues. V was shortened by 5 bases and J by 6 bases, with 9 bases between the two germline ends. The CDR3 here is CASRGGGNEQFF. The CDR3 DNA is TGTGCCAGCAGAGGAGGAGGCAATGAGCAGTTCTTC.

This clone turned up a few times. J is TRBJ1-1 and V is TRBV3-1 (or the pseudogene TRBV3-2); 8 bases are a match to TRBD1. J was trimmed by 1 base and V by 5 bases; bases with no gene match: 6. The CDR3 consists of 15 residues. CDR1 is LGHDT, CDR2 YNNKEL, per germline (reference sequence). The CDR3 loop is CASSAPGQANTEAFF. The CDR3 nucleotides read TGTGCCAGCAGCGCCCCGGGACAGGCGAACACTGAAGCTTTCTTT.

The rearrangement uses TRBV30 and TRBJ2-4; D call uncertain. V lost 0 bases to trimming and J lost 1 base, with 7 bases between them. In germline, CDR1 is GTSNPN, CDR2 SVGIG (reference sequence). There are 14 residues in the CDR3. The CDR3 DNA sequence: TGTGCCTGGAGTGTATTAACGGCCAAAAACATTCAGTACTTC. Its protein is CAWSVLTAKNIQYF.

Notes on this clone: An end of the junction does not agree with germline; a read error may underlie this. The J gene is TRBJ2-3, the V gene TRBV7-2, with 11 nucleotides matching TRBD2. Per the germline V gene, CDR1 is SGHTA and CDR2 is FQGNSA. The length of the CDR3 is 14 residues. The CDR3 bases are TGTGCCAGCAGCATAGCGGGGGGGCCAGATACGCAGTATTTT. It encodes CASSIAGGPDTQYF.

CDR3 coding DNA: TGTGCCAGCAGGACTAGCGGGAGGTATGAGCAGTTCTTC. Its protein is CASRTSGRYEQFF. This chain links TRBV27 with TRBJ2-1, with 13 nucleotides matching TRBD2. CDR1 and CDR2 (germline): MNHEY, SMNVEV (reference sequence). This CDR3 has 13 amino acids. V lost 6 bases and J lost 8; bases outside the gene matches: 1.

The J gene is TRBJ2-7, the V gene TRBV27, with 9 positions matching TRBD2. From germline, CDR1 is MNHEY and CDR2 SMNVEV (reference sequence). The V segment lost 7 bases and the J segment 0 bases; nucleotides outside the gene matches: 10. The CDR3 has 16 amino acids. The CDR3 DNA follows: TGTGCCAGCATGTTCAGCGGGAGGCATAGCTCCTACGAGCAGTACTTC. It specifies CASMFSGRHSSYEQYF.

The sample holds a few counts of this clone. The chain couples TRBV12-3 or TRBV12-4 to TRBJ1-4; no clear D. The CDR3 has 13 residues. V shed 3 bases and J shed 5 bases, with 7 bases lying between them. The CDR3: CASSFGLNEKLFF. As DNA, the CDR3 is TGTGCCAGCAGTTTCGGGTTAAATGAAAAACTGTTTTTT.

This clone has a single count. The V call is TRBV19, the J call TRBJ1-2; TRBD1 is a possible D gene (5 bases). Deletions cut 4 bases from V and 4 bases from J, with 16 bases between. Germline CDR1 is LNHDA and CDR2 is SQIVND (reference sequence). The CDR3 runs 15 residues. CDR3 bases: TGTGCCAGTAGTAAAGGGGAGGGACTTACCTATGGCTACACCTTC. It translates to CASSKGEGLTYGYTF.

J is TRBJ2-7 and V is TRBV10-3; D perhaps matches TRBD2 (6 bases). The CDR3 contains 12 residues. The V end lost 8 bases, the J end lost 6 bases, and 14 bases lay between the germline ends. CDR1 is ENHRY and CDR2 is SYGVKD in the germline V gene. The chain's CDR3 is CAIGLAFREQYF. In DNA, the CDR3 is TGTGCCATCGGGCTAGCGTTCCGCGAGCAGTACTTC.

The genes are TRBV2 and TRBJ2-5, with 9 bases aligning to TRBD1. The V gene's germline CDR1 is SNHLY and CDR2 FYNNEI. J was trimmed by 1 base and V by 4 bases; bases with no gene match: 7. CDR3 size: 16 residues. CDR3 region: CASSAWRTGAQETQYF. The CDR3 DNA is TGTGCCAGCAGTGCGTGGCGGACAGGGGCCCAAGAGACCCAGTACTTC.

This chain connects TRBV28 to TRBJ2-1, with 12 bases fitting TRBD2. Losses at the gene ends were 6 bases for V and 5 bases for J; bases not matched to a gene: 8. Looked up from germline, CDR1 is MDHEN and CDR2 is SYDVKM. This CDR3 is built from 16 residues. The chain's CDR3 is CASSKRTSGTDNEQFF. DNA of the CDR3: TGTGCCAGCAGCAAAAGGACTAGCGGGACTGACAATGAGCAGTTCTTC.

CDR3 residues: CASSSGRPGNQPQHF. The CDR3 DNA follows: TGTGCCAGCAGTTCGGGACGCCCCGGCAATCAGCCCCAGCATTTT. The chain combines TRBV28 with TRBJ1-5; the D gene is possibly TRBD1 (5 bases). Germline V gene lookup returns CDR1 MDHEN and CDR2 SYDVKM. V was trimmed by 4 bases and J by 2 bases, leaving 12 bases between them. CDR3 length: 15 residues.

The chain joins TRBV14 to TRBJ1-2; TRBD1 matches 7 bases. Unmatched junction bases numbered 5, after V lost 4 bases and J lost 6 bases. The CDR3 extends over 13 amino acids. CDR1 SGHDN and CDR2 FVKESK come from the germline V gene. Written as DNA, the CDR3 is TGTGCCAGCAGCCGACAGGGACCAGATGGCTACACCTTC. It codes for CASSRQGPDGYTF.

The V and J genes are TRBV7-2 and TRBJ2-1; D uncertain. This CDR3 contains 12 residues. Trimming stripped 6 bases from V and 12 bases from J, with 15 bases between. Germline CDR1 is SGHTA and CDR2 is FQGNSA. The CDR3 is CASSYLRMGQFF. CDR3 DNA sequence: TGTGCCAGCAGTTACCTCCGGATGGGGCAGTTCTTC.

In its sample, this clone was seen a few times. The chain uses TRBV25-1 and TRBJ1-1; no clear D gene. This CDR3 contains 10 residues. Germline CDR1 is MGHDK and CDR2 is SYGVNS. V was trimmed by 7 bases and J by 4 bases, leaving 4 bases between them. As DNA, the CDR3 is TGTGCCAGCAAAGGCACTGAAGCTTTCTTT. Its translation is CASKGTEAFF.

The gene calls are TRBV30 and TRBJ1-1; TRBD1 might be the D (5 bases). Germline V CDR1 and CDR2: GTSNPN, SVGIG (reference sequence). V lost 0 bases to trimming and J lost 3 bases, with 17 bases between them. This CDR3 spans 16 amino acids. CDR3 amino acids: CAWSVGVSPPDTEAFF. The CDR3 DNA follows: TGTGCCTGGAGTGTAGGGGTTTCCCCCCCGGACACTGAAGCTTTCTTT. Supplemented by reference TRBV30 and TRBJ1-1, the full variable domain reads SQTIHQWPATLVQPVGSPLSLECTVEGTSNPNLYWYRQAAGRGLQLLFYSVGIGQISSEVPQNLSASRPQDRQFILSSKKLLLSDSGFYLCAWSVGVSPPDTEAFFGQGTRLTVV.

The chain employs TRBV5-4 and TRBJ2-2; possibly TRBD1 for D (5 bases). Germline CDR1 is SGHNT and CDR2 is YYREEE (reference sequence). V was shortened by 0 bases and J by 6 bases, with 9 bases between the two germline ends. The CDR3 has 14 residues. CDR3 amino acids: CASSLDRGPGELFF. The DNA of the CDR3 is TGTGCCAGCAGCTTGGATAGGGGCCCCGGGGAGCTGTTTTTT.

This clone was counted only a few times. V gene TRBV19 combines with J gene TRBJ1-2; D is unresolved. The CDR3 runs to 13 residues. V dropped 5 bases and J dropped 2 bases, with 9 bases sitting between them. Germline V gene lookup returns CDR1 LNHDA and CDR2 SQIVND (reference sequence). The CDR3 bases are TGTGCCAGTAGTCCGCAGAGGAACTATGGCTACACCTTC. Protein sequence: CASSPQRNYGYTF.

V and J are TRBV6-2 or TRBV6-3 and TRBJ2-1, with 12 positions matching TRBD2. This CDR3 has 15 amino acids. The V segment lost 5 bases and the J segment 4 bases; nucleotides outside the gene matches: 3. CDR1 is MNHEY, CDR2 SVGEGT, per germline. In DNA form, the CDR3 reads TGTGCCAGCAGTCTAGCGGGGGGGCCGTACAATGAGCAGTTCTTC. Translation: CASSLAGGPYNEQFF.

The CDR3 region has the DNA TGTGCCAGCAGCTTGGACGCACAGCTGAGGGGTGAGCAGTTCTTC. The encoded protein is CASSLDAQLRGEQFF. This chain uses TRBV5-5 with TRBJ2-1; D tentatively reads TRBD1 or TRBD2 (5 bases each). Per germline, CDR1 SGHKS and CDR2 YYEKEE (reference sequence). CDR3 length: 15 residues. V shed 0 bases and J shed 9 bases, with 16 bases lying between them.

The J gene is TRBJ1-3, the V gene TRBV18; weak D call: TRBD1 (6 bases). V shed 1 base and J shed 0 bases, with 16 bases lying between them. The V gene's germline CDR1 is KGHSH and CDR2 LQKENI. CDR3 size: 18 residues. In DNA, the CDR3 is TGTGCCAGCTCACCACGGAGCGCAGGGGTTGGCTCTGGAAACACCATATATTTT. The encoded protein is CASSPRSAGVGSGNTIYF.

The V and J genes are TRBV19 and TRBJ2-1; unclear D gene. CDR1 and CDR2 (germline): LNHDA, SQIVND (reference sequence). Trimming cost V 7 bases and J 0 bases, with 13 bases left between them. The length of the CDR3 is 15 residues. The CDR3 bases are TGTGCCAGTATCGAGTCGCAGTCCTCCTACAATGAGCAGTTCTTC. Its translation is CASIESQSSYNEQFF. Full variable domain (rest looked up from reference TRBV19 and TRBJ2-1): DGGITQSPKYLFRKEGQNVTLSCEQNLNHDAMYWYRQDPGQGLRLIYYSQIVNDFQKGDIAEGYSVSREKKESFPLTVTSAQKNPTAFYLCASIESQSSYNEQFFGPGTRLTVL.

This clone was counted a few times. This chain uses TRBV28 with TRBJ2-7; no clear D. The CDR3 sequence is 12 residues long. V lost 5 bases to trimming and J lost 7 bases, with 12 bases between them. Germline-derived CDR1 and CDR2 are MDHEN and SYDVKM. CDR3 in amino acids: CASSSAFGEQYF. Written as DNA, the CDR3 is TGTGCCAGCAGTAGTGCCTTCGGGGAGCAGTACTTC.

The chain has TRBV4-3 and TRBJ2-1; 16 bases match TRBD2. This CDR3 region has 17 residues. With 3 bases clipped from V and 3 bases from J, the junction kept 2 bases outside the gene matches. Germline CDR1 is LGHNA and CDR2 is YSLEER. As DNA, the CDR3 is TGCGCCAGCAGCCACGGGACTAGCGGGGGGGTCTACAATGAGCAGTTCTTC. This gives the protein CASSHGTSGGVYNEQFF.

The count of this clone is one. This sequence joins TRBV29-1 and TRBJ1-1; D unclear. Germline loops: CDR1 SQVTM, CDR2 ANQGSEA. With 4 bases removed from V and 1 base from J, the gap between germline ends came to 10 bases. CDR3 length: 13 residues. The CDR3 DNA sequence: TGCAGCGTTGGGAGCAGAAAGAACACTGAAGCTTTCTTT. Translation gives CSVGSRKNTEAFF. The variable domain in full, completed from reference TRBV29-1 and TRBJ1-1, reads SAVISQKPSRDICQRGTSLTIQCQVDSQVTMMFWYRQQPGQSLTLIATANQGSEATYESGFVIDKFPISRPNLTFSTLTVSNMSPEDSSIYLCSVGSRKNTEAFFGQGTRLTVV.

The CDR3 loop is CASSELQGHYGYTF. The DNA of the CDR3 is TGTGCCAGCAGCGAGCTACAGGGTCACTATGGCTACACCTTC. The chain couples TRBV7-2 to TRBJ1-2; possible D gene TRBD1, 6 bases. The germline V and J ends were trimmed by 5 bases and 3 bases, with 13 bases remaining between them. Germline V lookup: CDR1 SGHTA, CDR2 FQGNSA. The CDR3 totals 14 residues.

The rearrangement joins TRBV7-2 to TRBJ2-2, with 7 nucleotides matching TRBD1. The CDR3 is 16 amino acids. Germline V CDR1 and CDR2: SGHTA, FQGNSA. V lost 5 bases, J lost 2 bases, and 8 bases stayed unmatched. CDR3 in amino acids: CASSQAQGRNTGELFF. Here the CDR3 DNA reads TGTGCCAGCAGCCAGGCACAGGGGCGAAACACCGGGGAGCTGTTTTTT. The full variable domain, its missing parts supplied by reference TRBV7-2 and TRBJ2-2, is GAGVSQSPSNKVTEKGKDVELRCDPISGHTALYWYRQSLGQGLEFLIYFQGNSAPDKSGLPSDRFSAERTGGSVSTLTIQRTQQEDSAVYLCASSQAQGRNTGELFFGEGSRLTVL.

CDR3 sequence: CASQPGEPPNEQFF. The CDR3 DNA follows: TGTGCCAGCCAACCGGGCGAGCCCCCCAATGAGCAGTTCTTC. The chain recombines TRBV18 with TRBJ2-1; unclear D gene. V was cut by 8 bases and J by 6 bases, with 17 bases left in between. The CDR3 totals 14 residues. Germline assignment: CDR1 KGHSH and CDR2 LQKENI.